This T cell receptor beta chain was identified during a study of spatial heterogeneity in lung cancer. The wider study: More beta-chain than alpha-chain sequences were consistently detected. Study-level points and caveats: In blood, ubiquitous expanded tumor TCRs appeared more at resection than follow-up.

This clonotype turned up a few times. Antigen unknown. Every TCR cDNA molecule carried a tag that served as a unique molecular identifier. TCRdb re-derived calls from the 5' RACE reads in MiXCR, one entry per CDR3 protein. The sample holds more than 80,000 distinct CDR3 sequences, about 12% seen once. The time point is: sample taken at primary tumor resection. The study sequenced unsorted whole RNA from tumor, nontumor lung or frozen PBMC. The cohort: 70 to 85 early-stage, untreated non-small cell lung cancer patients. Trimming took 5 bases from V and 4 from J; bases not matched to a gene: 2. This CDR3 has 13 residues. CDR1 and CDR2 (germline): DFQATT, SNEGSKA (reference sequence).

The source of this sequence is a male donor with early-stage non-small cell lung cancer. The material sequenced was PBMCs, taken at surgery. The rearrangement joins TRBV20-1 to TRBJ1-5; 10 nucleotides line up with TRBD1. CDR3: CSADRGQNQPQHF. CDR3 nucleotide sequence: TGCAGTGCTGACAGGGGGCAGAATCAGCCCCAGCATTTT.